This TCR beta chain was profiled in a study of cytomegalovirus exposure and HLA in healthy donors. Study-level findings and limits: It was about 180 TCR beta chains that were listed as cytomegalovirus-associated. According to a later analysis, most TCR beta chains associated with CMV appeared HLA-restricted.

There are 18 residues in the CDR3. Germline V gene lookup returns CDR1 SGHRS and CDR2 YFSETQ. V was pared by 4 bases and J by 1 base, with 22 bases between. PCR was performed using 60 Vbeta and 13 Jbeta primers. The data were produced by immunoSEQ multiplex PCR, yet TCRdb's version contains in-frame clones alone and is incomplete. In the table there are 180,000 or so clones, approximately 86% of which are singletons. As concerns this clone: What it binds is unknown.

The chain couples TRBV5-1 to TRBJ2-3; no firm D call. The clonotype originates from a male donor in good health and CMV-seronegative. Sequencing was done on a sample of PBMCs. The CDR3 here is CASSLNPSESAGTDTQYF. CDR3 in DNA: TGCGCCAGCAGCCTCAACCCTTCGGAAAGTGCGGGCACAGATACGCAGTATTTT.